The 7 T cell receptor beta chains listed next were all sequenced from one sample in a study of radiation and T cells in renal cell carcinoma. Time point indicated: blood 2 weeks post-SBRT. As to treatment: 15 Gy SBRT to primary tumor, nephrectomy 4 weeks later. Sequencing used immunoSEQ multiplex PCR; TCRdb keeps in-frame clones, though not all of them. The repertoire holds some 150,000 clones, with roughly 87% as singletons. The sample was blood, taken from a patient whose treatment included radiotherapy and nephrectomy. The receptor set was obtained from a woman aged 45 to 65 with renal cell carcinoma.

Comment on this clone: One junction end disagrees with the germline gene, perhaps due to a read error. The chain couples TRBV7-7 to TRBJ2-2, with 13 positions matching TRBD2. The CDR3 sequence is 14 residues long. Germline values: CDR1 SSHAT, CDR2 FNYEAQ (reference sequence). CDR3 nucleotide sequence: TGTGCTAGCAGACTAGCGGGGGGCACCGGGGAGCTGTTTTTT. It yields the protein CASRLAGGTGELFF.

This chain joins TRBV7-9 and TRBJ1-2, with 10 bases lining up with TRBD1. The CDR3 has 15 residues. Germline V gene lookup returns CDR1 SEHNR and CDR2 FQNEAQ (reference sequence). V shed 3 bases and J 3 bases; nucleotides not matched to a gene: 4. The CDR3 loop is CASSLRTGGHYGYTF. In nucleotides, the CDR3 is TGTGCCAGCAGCTTGAGGACAGGGGGACACTATGGCTACACCTTC. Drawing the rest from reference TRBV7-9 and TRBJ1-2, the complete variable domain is DTGVSQNPRHKITKRGQNVTFRCDPISEHNRLYWYRQTLGQGPEFLTYFQNEAQLEKSRLLSDRFSAERPKGSFSTLEIQRTEQGDSAMYLCASSLRTGGHYGYTFGSGTRLTVV.

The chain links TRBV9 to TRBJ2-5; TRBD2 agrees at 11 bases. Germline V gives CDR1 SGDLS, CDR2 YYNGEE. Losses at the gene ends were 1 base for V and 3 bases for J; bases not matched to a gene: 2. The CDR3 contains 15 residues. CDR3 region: CASSVLAGGKETQYF. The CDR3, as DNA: TGTGCCAGCAGCGTACTAGCGGGGGGAAAAGAGACCCAGTACTTC.

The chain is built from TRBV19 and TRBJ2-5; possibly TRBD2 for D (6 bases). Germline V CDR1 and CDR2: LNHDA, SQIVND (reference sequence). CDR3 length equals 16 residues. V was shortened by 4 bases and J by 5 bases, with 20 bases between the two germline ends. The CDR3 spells CASSKVPTGVEETQYF. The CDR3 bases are TGTGCCAGTAGTAAGGTACCTACGGGGGTCGAGGAGACCCAGTACTTC.

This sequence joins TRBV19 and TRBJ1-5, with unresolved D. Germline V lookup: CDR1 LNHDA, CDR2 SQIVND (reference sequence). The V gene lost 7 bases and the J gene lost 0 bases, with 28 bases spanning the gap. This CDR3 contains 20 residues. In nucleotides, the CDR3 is TGTGCCAGTACCCCTCCGGGGTATCGGGCGGTACCCTATAGCAATCAGCCCCAGCATTTT. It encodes CASTPPGYRAVPYSNQPQHF.

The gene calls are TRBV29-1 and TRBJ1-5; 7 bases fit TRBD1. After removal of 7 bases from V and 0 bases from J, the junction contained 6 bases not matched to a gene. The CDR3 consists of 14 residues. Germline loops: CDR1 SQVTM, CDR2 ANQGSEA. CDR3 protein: CSAVTGNSNQPQHF. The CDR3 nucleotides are TGCAGCGCCGTGACAGGGAATAGCAATCAGCCCCAGCATTTT.

CDR3 sequence (DNA): TGTGCCAGCAGCCACTGGGGGGCAAGGGATGAAAAACTGTTTTTT. Translated: CASSHWGARDEKLFF. The rearrangement joins TRBV7-9 to TRBJ1-4; D possibly corresponds to TRBD1 (6 bases). CDR3 size: 15 residues. Per germline, CDR1 SEHNR and CDR2 FQNEAQ (reference sequence). V lost 5 bases and J 6 bases, leaving 16 bases between the germline ends.